The T cell receptor beta chain described here comes from a study of metastatic and nonmetastatic thyroid tumors. Study information: Repertoires from malignant and benign thyroid patients were compared across blood and tumor or nodule tissue.

This clone was recorded at least ten times. What it binds is not known. With 6 bases removed from V and 7 bases from J, the gap between germline ends came to 20 bases. CDR1 and CDR2 (germline): MGHDK, SYGVNS. This CDR3 comprises 15 residues. In the original analysis: Clinicopathological groups differed in CDR3, with these differences serving to build a distant-metastasis classifier for papillary thyroid cancer. Via MiXCR, TCRdb re-called the PCR reads. TCRdb's processing, not the authors' own work, is the source of the V and J calls. This sample yields more than 20,000 clones, of which approximately 25% are seen a single time; roughly 6.6% belongs to the top ten. There were no patients who had received any treatment before thyroid surgery. The study, taken as a whole, reports: Significantly higher TCR beta diversity was reportedly seen in malignant thyroid tumors than benign nodules, in blood and tumor.

The source of this sequence is a female donor with papillary thyroid cancer or a benign thyroid nodule (not recorded which). Some clones in this sample may be carry-over from other donors' samples. Sequencing used tumor tissue. The chain joins TRBV25-1 to TRBJ2-3; the D gene could be TRBD1 or TRBD2 (5 bases each). The CDR3 region is CASSDGTSYGNTQYF. The CDR3 nucleotides are TGTGCCAGCAGCGACGGGACGAGTTATGGTAATACGCAGTATTTT.